The 28 T cell receptor beta chains below all came from one sample that was sequenced in a study of T-cell memory formation after mild COVID-19. TCRdb reprocessed the 5' RACE reads with MiXCR, giving one entry per CDR3 protein. The sample has tens of thousands of distinct CDR3 sequences, 16% seen once; the top ten hold approximately 1.5%. Sequencing was performed on PBMCs or a T cell subset sorted from them (not recorded which). These receptor sequences come from an adult who had mild COVID-19 (a few samples of this study predate the infection). Cell type and time point are not known.

The chain is built from TRBV7-8 and TRBJ2-1; maybe TRBD2 (6 bases). The CDR3 spans 14 residues. The V end lost 8 bases, the J end lost 6 bases, and 17 bases lay between the germline ends. Germline CDR1 is SGHVS and CDR2 is FQNEAQ. The CDR3 loop is CASRAGGDFNEQFF. The DNA of the CDR3 is TGTGCCAGCCGGGCCGGGGGAGACTTCAATGAGCAGTTCTTC.

The sample holds many counts of this clonotype. The V and J genes are TRBV7-9 and TRBJ2-3; the D gene is possibly TRBD1 (5 bases). Trimming took 1 base from V and 4 from J, leaving 9 bases between them. Germline CDR1 is SEHNR and CDR2 is FQNEAQ (reference sequence). This CDR3 is built from 14 residues. The CDR3 reads CASSLDRISDTQYF. The CDR3 DNA sequence: TGTGCCAGCAGCTTAGACAGGATTTCAGATACGCAGTATTTT.

Remarks on this clonotype: Being one base from a much bigger clone, this may be a read error. The V call is TRBV28, the J call TRBJ2-7; no reliable D call. V gave up 6 bases and J gave up 2 bases, with 14 bases separating them. The CDR3 spans 14 residues. CDR1 is MDHEN, CDR2 SYDVKM, per germline. In nucleotides, the CDR3 is TGTGCCAGCAGCCCAGGATGGTCAGCCTACGAGCAGTACTTC. Its protein product is CASSPGWSAYEQYF.

This clonotype is labeled as medium-sized. The CDR3 sequence: CASSAPAGVGEQYF. CDR3 coding DNA: TGTGCCAGCAGCGCCCCAGCGGGGGTCGGCGAGCAGTACTTC. The chain uses TRBV7-9 and TRBJ2-7; 8 bases map to TRBD2. CDR1 is SEHNR and CDR2 is FQNEAQ in the germline V gene (reference sequence). The CDR3 sequence is 14 residues long. The trim removed 5 bases at V and 6 bases at J, leaving 9 bases unmatched.

The chain recombines TRBV9 with TRBJ1-1; no reliable D call. V lost 0 bases to trimming and J lost 0 bases, with 6 bases between them. CDR1 SGDLS and CDR2 YYNGEE come from the germline V gene. The CDR3 sequence is 14 residues long. CDR3 in DNA: TGTGCCAGCAGCGTAGAAGGGTTGAACACTGAAGCTTTCTTT. This gives the protein CASSVEGLNTEAFF. The whole variable domain, filled in from reference TRBV9 and TRBJ1-1, reads DSGVTQTPKHLITATGQRVTLRCSPRSGDLSVYWYQQSLDQGLQFLIQYYNGEERAKGNILERFSAQQFPDLHSELNLSSLELGDSALYFCASSVEGLNTEAFFGQGTRLTVV.

This clonotype was observed many times. The J gene is TRBJ2-5, the V gene TRBV7-9; D not resolved. V was clipped by 1 base and J by 5 bases, with 14 bases between them. Per germline, CDR1 SEHNR and CDR2 FQNEAQ (reference sequence). This CDR3 has 15 residues. The CDR3 nucleotides are TGTGCCAGCAGCTTAGTGTCCGTGAGGACGGAGACCCAGTACTTC. The encoded protein is CASSLVSVRTETQYF.

By sample fraction, this clonotype is medium-sized. The genes are TRBV5-6 and TRBJ2-7, with 11 bases matching TRBD1. The CDR3 is 16 amino acids. J gave up 0 bases and V 2 bases, and 4 bases lay outside the gene matches. Germline V lookup: CDR1 SGHDT, CDR2 YYEEEE. The CDR3 protein is CASSFLGTGGSYEQYF. CDR3 DNA sequence: TGTGCCAGCAGCTTCCTAGGGACAGGGGGCTCCTACGAGCAGTACTTC.

The chain is built from TRBV3-1 and TRBJ2-1; 10 bases align to TRBD2. Germline CDR1 reads LGHDT; CDR2 reads YNNKEL (reference sequence). The V segment lost 5 bases and the J segment 1 base; nucleotides outside the gene matches: 2. The CDR3 spans 15 residues. CDR3 protein: CASSYSGGSYNEQFF. CDR3 in DNA: TGTGCCAGCAGCTATAGCGGGGGGTCCTACAATGAGCAGTTCTTC.

This clonotype was recorded many times. The chain joins TRBV30 to TRBJ2-1; D call uncertain. CDR3 length: 12 amino acids. The germline CDR1 and CDR2 sequences are GTSNPN and SVGIG (reference sequence). Between the trimmed V and J ends, which lost 0 bases and 8 bases, there was a span of 8 bases. The CDR3 sequence: CAWSVKGHEQFF. CDR3 sequence (DNA): TGTGCCTGGAGTGTCAAGGGTCATGAGCAGTTCTTC.

This clonotype was recorded many times. The chain links TRBV7-3 to TRBJ2-3; tentative D call: TRBD2 (6 bases). Trimming shortened V by 5 bases and J by 0 bases, and 9 bases separated the two germline ends. The CDR3 has 14 residues. Germline V gives CDR1 SGHTA, CDR2 FQGTGA. The DNA for the CDR3 is TGTGCCAGCAGCCGGGGACTGAGCACAGATACGCAGTATTTT. It codes for CASSRGLSTDTQYF.

This clonotype appeared many times. The chain has TRBV20-1 and TRBJ2-2; possible D gene TRBD2, 5 bases. CDR3 length: 13 residues. Trimming shortened V by 3 bases and J by 5 bases, and 10 bases separated the two germline ends. Germline V gene sequence: CDR1 DFQATT, CDR2 SNEGSKA (reference sequence). CDR3 in amino acids: CSASMAGTGELFF. CDR3 in DNA: TGCAGTGCTAGTATGGCGGGTACCGGGGAGCTGTTTTTT.

The chain couples TRBV15 to TRBJ2-1; possible D gene TRBD2, 7 bases. The CDR3 sequence is 14 residues long. In germline, CDR1 is LNHNV, CDR2 YYDKDF (reference sequence). Trimming stripped 3 bases from V and 8 bases from J, with 14 bases between. CDR3 sequence reads: CATSRGAGADEQFF. The CDR3, as DNA: TGTGCCACCAGCAGGGGCGCGGGGGCGGATGAGCAGTTCTTC.

This clonotype was detected ten times or more. The chain links TRBV7-9 to TRBJ1-2; perhaps TRBD1 as D (5 bases). This CDR3 is built from 13 residues. CDR1 SEHNR and CDR2 FQNEAQ come from the germline V gene (reference sequence). The V end was cut by 5 bases, the J end by 7 bases, with 14 bases between. CDR3 residues: CASSRIGASGYTF. CDR3 coding DNA: TGTGCCAGCAGCCGAATAGGGGCGTCTGGCTACACCTTC.

The table lists this clonotype with many counts. The chain links TRBV24-1 to TRBJ2-1; 13 positions match TRBD2. This CDR3 is 16 amino acids long. Looked up from germline, CDR1 is KGHDR and CDR2 is SFDVKD. With V trimmed by 0 bases and J by 8 bases, 3 bases remained unmatched. CDR3 sequence: CATSDLTSGGAYEQFF. Here the CDR3 DNA reads TGTGCCACCAGTGATTTGACTAGCGGGGGGGCATATGAGCAGTTCTTC.

This clonotype came up many times. The V and J genes are TRBV12-3 or TRBV12-4 and TRBJ2-7; D ambiguous. Trimming pared 6 bases from V and 4 bases from J, leaving 13 bases between. This CDR3 region has 13 residues. CDR3 protein: CASSPLGWYEQYF. The CDR3 DNA sequence: TGTGCCAGCAGCCCCCTAGGTTGGTACGAGCAGTACTTC.

This clonotype showed up many times. This sequence joins TRBV5-5 and TRBJ2-2; perhaps TRBD2 as D (5 bases). V shed 6 bases and J shed 4 bases, with 10 bases lying between them. The CDR3 consists of 13 residues. Germline lookup yields CDR1 SGHKS and CDR2 YYEKEE (reference sequence). The CDR3 nucleotides read TGTGCCAGCAAAGAGGGCCTCACCGGGGAGCTGTTTTTT. Translated, it gives CASKEGLTGELFF.

This clonotype was counted many times. The V and J genes are TRBV29-1 and TRBJ2-2; 14 nucleotides align to TRBD2. J was trimmed by 6 bases and V by 6 bases; bases with no gene match: 6. CDR3 size: 15 residues. Germline V gene lookup returns CDR1 SQVTM and CDR2 ANQGSEA. The CDR3 loop reads CSVGLAGDRAGELFF. As DNA, the CDR3 is TGCAGCGTGGGACTAGCGGGAGATCGCGCCGGGGAGCTGTTTTTT.

This clonotype is judged medium-sized (0.01 to 0.1%). The gene calls are TRBV24-1 and TRBJ2-7; D tentatively fits TRBD1 or TRBD2 (6 bases each). Trimming cost V 3 bases and J 6 bases, with 17 bases left between them. The CDR3 spans 15 residues. Germline assignment: CDR1 KGHDR and CDR2 SFDVKD. CDR3: CATSDPPRGASEQYF. CDR3 nucleotide sequence: TGTGCCACCAGTGATCCCCCGAGGGGGGCCTCCGAGCAGTACTTC.

Many counts were recorded for this clonotype. The chain is built from TRBV7-2 and TRBJ1-1; 7 bases fit TRBD1. The CDR3 consists of 15 residues. Trimming cost V 5 bases and J 2 bases; bases outside gene matches: 8. Germline V CDR1 and CDR2: SGHTA, FQGNSA. The CDR3 DNA reads as TGTGCCAGCAGCGCTGCGGGACAGATAAACACTGAAGCTTTCTTT. This sequence encodes CASSAAGQINTEAFF.

The chain joins TRBV24-1 to TRBJ1-5; D not certain. CDR1 and CDR2 (germline): KGHDR, SFDVKD. Deletions cut 5 bases from V and 1 base from J, with 8 bases between. There are 14 residues in the CDR3. CDR3 nucleotide sequence: TGTGCCACCAGTGCGACGGTAAGCAATCAGCCCCAGCATTTT. It specifies CATSATVSNQPQHF.

This clonotype has ten or more counts. V and J are TRBV12-3 or TRBV12-4 and TRBJ2-2, with 7 positions matching TRBD2. V shed 8 bases, J shed 4 bases, and the junction held 7 bases outside the gene matches. This CDR3 comprises 14 residues. The CDR3 DNA is TGTGCCAGCGCGAGGACGGGGGGCACCGGGGAGCTGTTTTTT. Residues: CASARTGGTGELFF.

This clonotype was seen at least ten times. V gene TRBV2 combines with J gene TRBJ2-2; 10 bases map to TRBD2. Germline V gives CDR1 SNHLY, CDR2 FYNNEI. The CDR3 spans 15 residues. Trimming removed 5 bases from V and 7 bases from J; junction bases left unmatched: 7. The CDR3 DNA sequence: TGTGCCAGCAGTTTTAGCGGGGGGAACCTCGGGGAGCTGTTTTTT. It specifies CASSFSGGNLGELFF.

The chain uses TRBV11-3 and TRBJ1-1; no clear D gene. CDR3 size: 12 residues. The V end was cut by 1 base, the J end by 5 bases, with 5 bases between. Germline lookup yields CDR1 SGHNT and CDR2 YENEEA. CDR3 amino acids: CASSLGRTEAFF. The CDR3 coding sequence is TGTGCCAGCAGCTTAGGCAGGACTGAAGCTTTCTTT.

This sequence joins TRBV20-1 and TRBJ2-1, with TRBD2 matching 7 bases. Germline V gene sequence: CDR1 DFQATT, CDR2 SNEGSKA (reference sequence). After removal of 5 bases from V and 10 bases from J, the junction contained 26 bases not matched to a gene. The CDR3 totals 18 residues. The DNA for the CDR3 is TGCAGTGCTTCCAAATATCCCGAGACCCCCTCAGCGGGGCGCGAGCAGTTCTTC. This translates into CSASKYPETPSAGREQFF.

This clonotype was detected many times. This chain joins TRBV4-2 and TRBJ2-7; D is unresolved. CDR1 and CDR2 (germline): LGHNA, YNFKEQ. Trimming left V 0 bases short and J 6 bases short, with 15 bases between. The length of the CDR3 is 15 residues. The DNA for the CDR3 is TGTGCCAGCAGCCAAGATCCTGGTTCCTTCGCCGAGCAGTACTTC. Amino acid sequence: CASSQDPGSFAEQYF.

This clonotype was recorded at least ten times. V and J are TRBV20-1 and TRBJ2-7; tentatively, D is TRBD1 or TRBD2 (6 bases each). V dropped 2 bases and J dropped 7 bases, with 15 bases sitting between them. The CDR3 loop spans 13 amino acids. Germline V lookup: CDR1 DFQATT, CDR2 SNEGSKA (reference sequence). The CDR3 sequence: CSARKTGTREQYF. The CDR3 DNA sequence: TGCAGTGCTAGAAAAACAGGGACTCGGGAGCAGTACTTC.

The J gene is TRBJ2-2, the V gene TRBV7-2; 13 positions agree with TRBD2. Germline lookup yields CDR1 SGHTA and CDR2 FQGNSA. This CDR3 region has 16 residues. J gave up 8 bases and V 5 bases, and 8 bases lay outside the gene matches. The CDR3 nucleotides read TGTGCCAGCAGCCCCCGGACTAGCGGGAGCGGAGGGGAGCTGTTTTTT. Translating gives CASSPRTSGSGGELFF.

This clonotype showed up many times. This chain links TRBV5-6 with TRBJ1-6; no definite D call. The CDR3 runs to 16 residues. Germline V CDR1 and CDR2: SGHDT, YYEEEE. V gave up 4 bases and J gave up 7 bases, with 18 bases separating them. The CDR3 region is CASSIGPRVENSPLHF. The CDR3 nucleotides are TGTGCCAGCAGCATTGGGCCTAGGGTCGAAAATTCACCCCTCCACTTT. Looking up the rest from reference TRBV5-6 and TRBJ1-6 gives the full variable domain: DAGVTQSPTHLIKTRGQQVTLRCSPKSGHDTVSWYQQALGQGPQFIFQYYEEEERQRGNFPDRFSGHQFPNYSSELNVNALLLGDSALYLCASSIGPRVENSPLHFGNGTRLTVT.